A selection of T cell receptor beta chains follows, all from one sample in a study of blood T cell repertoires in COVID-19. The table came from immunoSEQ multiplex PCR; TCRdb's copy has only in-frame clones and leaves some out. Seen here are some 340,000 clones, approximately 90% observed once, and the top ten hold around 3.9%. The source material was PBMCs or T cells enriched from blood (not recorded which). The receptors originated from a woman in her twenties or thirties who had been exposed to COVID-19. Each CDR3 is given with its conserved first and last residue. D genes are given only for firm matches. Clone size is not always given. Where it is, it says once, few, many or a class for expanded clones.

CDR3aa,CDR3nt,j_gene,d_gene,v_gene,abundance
CASSTNYVEQYF,TGTGCCAGCAGCACAAACTACGTGGAGCAGTACTTC,TRBJ2-7,.,TRBV12-3/TRBV12-4,.
CAWSGQGNTEAFF,TGTGCCTGGAGTGGACAGGGAAACACTGAAGCTTTCTTT,TRBJ1-1,TRBD1,TRBV30,many
CASSLVQNYGYTF,TGTGCCAGCAGCTTGGTCCAGAACTATGGCTACACCTTC,TRBJ1-2,.,TRBV5-8,.
CASSLDTISGANVLTF,TGTGCCAGCAGTCTGGACACGATCTCTGGGGCCAACGTCCTGACTTTC,TRBJ2-6,.,TRBV28,.
CASSIRGPGTGELFF,TGTGCCAGTAGTATTCGAGGGCCTGGCACCGGGGAGCTGTTTTTT,TRBJ2-2,.,TRBV19,.
CAWRAQGAREKLFF,TGTGCCTGGAGGGCACAGGGGGCGAGAGAAAAACTGTTTTTT,TRBJ1-4,TRBD1,TRBV30,once
CASSRSPVGEKLFF,TGCGCCAGCAGCCGGAGCCCGGTCGGGGAAAAACTGTTTTTT,TRBJ1-4,.,TRBV4-3,.
CASSQGQGARYGTLHF,TGTGCCAGCAGCCAAGGACAGGGGGCCCGGTATGGGACCCTCCACTTT,TRBJ1-6,TRBD1,TRBV3-1/TRBV3-2,.
CASSLRTGDGYTF,TGCGCCAGCAGCCTGAGGACAGGGGATGGCTACACCTTC,TRBJ1-2,TRBD1,TRBV5-1,.
CASSSGYNSPLHF,TGTGCCAGCAGTTCAGGCTATAATTCACCCCTCCACTTT,TRBJ1-6,.,TRBV2,.
CASSLPLRLAYSGNTIYF,TGTGCCAGCAGCTTACCCCTTCGGTTAGCCTACTCTGGAAACACCATATATTTT,TRBJ1-3,.,TRBV7-8,.
CASSVVGGEQFF,TGTGCCAGCAGCGTAGTTGGCGGTGAGCAGTTCTTC,TRBJ2-1,.,TRBV9,.
CASSDIKNTGELFF,TGTGCCAGCAGTGATATAAAGAACACCGGGGAGCTGTTTTTT,TRBJ2-2,.,TRBV25-1,.
CASSQDNPDRGSYEQYF,TGTGCCAGCAGCCAAGATAATCCGGACAGGGGCTCCTACGAGCAGTACTTC,TRBJ2-7,TRBD1,TRBV3-1/TRBV3-2,.
CASSLSGGVNARTDTQYF,TGTGCCAGCAGCTTAAGCGGGGGGGTAAACGCTAGGACAGATACGCAGTATTTT,TRBJ2-3,TRBD2,TRBV7-6,.
CATSDLHRDYGYTF,TGTGCCACCAGTGATTTGCATCGGGACTATGGCTACACCTTC,TRBJ1-2,.,TRBV24-1,.
CASSSHSRRTEAFF,TGTGCCAGCAGCTCCCATTCCAGGAGGACTGAAGCTTTCTTT,TRBJ1-1,.,TRBV11-2,.
CSVAETGSQREKLFF,TGCAGCGTGGCCGAAACAGGCTCCCAACGGGAAAAACTGTTTTTT,TRBJ1-4,.,TRBV29-1,.
CASSTQGSHEQYF,TGTGCCAGCAGTACCCAGGGTTCCCACGAGCAGTACTTC,TRBJ2-7,.,TRBV11-3,.
CASSLARWGMGHGYTF,TGTGCCAGCAGCTTAGCAAGATGGGGAATGGGGCATGGCTACACCTTC,TRBJ1-2,.,TRBV7-8,once
CASSPGTGANYGYTF,TGTGCCAGCAGCCCAGGGACAGGGGCTAACTATGGCTACACCTTC,TRBJ1-2,TRBD1,TRBV13,.
CAWSVLQDDQPQHF,TGTGCCTGGAGTGTACTGCAGGATGATCAGCCCCAGCATTTT,TRBJ1-5,.,TRBV30,.
CASSRYRGSQYF,TGTGCCAGCAGTCGATACAGGGGGTCCCAGTACTTC,TRBJ2-7,TRBD1,TRBV12-3/TRBV12-4,once
CASSLKTSGGFSYEQYF,TGTGCCAGCAGCTTGAAGACTAGCGGGGGCTTCTCCTACGAGCAGTACTTC,TRBJ2-7,TRBD2,TRBV5-4,.
CASSYTGTGVDEQFF,TGTGCCAGCAGCTATACCGGGACAGGGGTAGATGAGCAGTTCTTC,TRBJ2-1,TRBD1,TRBV3-1/TRBV3-2,once
CASSDEAGGNEQFF,TGTGCCAGCAGTGACGAGGCAGGGGGCAATGAGCAGTTCTTC,TRBJ2-1,TRBD1,TRBV6-4,.
CASSLGWDRGLAAFF,TGTGCCAGCAGCTTAGGGTGGGACAGGGGGCTTGCAGCTTTCTTT,TRBJ1-1,TRBD1,TRBV7-9,.
CASSQGTGGDYGYTF,TGTGCCAGCAGCCAAGGGACAGGGGGCGACTATGGCTACACCTTC,TRBJ1-2,TRBD1,TRBV7-9,.
CASSLGRGTEAFF,TGTGCCAGCAGTTTGGGCAGGGGCACTGAAGCTTTCTTT,TRBJ1-1,.,TRBV12-3/TRBV12-4,.
CAISGAGQKITDTQYF,TGTGCCATCAGTGGAGCAGGACAGAAAATCACAGATACGCAGTATTTT,TRBJ2-3,.,TRBV10-3,once
CASSLIQGDEKLFF,TGTGCCAGCAGTTTGATACAGGGTGATGAAAAACTGTTTTTT,TRBJ1-4,.,TRBV27,once
CASTPGQGTEAFF,TGTGCCAGCACCCCTGGACAGGGCACTGAAGCTTTCTTT,TRBJ1-1,TRBD1,TRBV2,.
CASSSLGGETQYF,TGTGCCAGCAGCTCTCTGGGAGGGGAGACCCAGTACTTC,TRBJ2-5,TRBD2,TRBV11-3,once
CASSTVSTEAFF,TGTGCCAGCAGCACTGTTAGTACTGAAGCTTTCTTT,TRBJ1-1,.,TRBV5-5,.
CATSRELARADTQYF,TGTGCCACCAGCAGAGAACTAGCCAGGGCAGATACGCAGTATTTT,TRBJ2-3,.,TRBV15,once
CASSPPGAAGGGYTF,TGTGCCAGCTCACCTCCAGGGGCCGCAGGTGGGGGCTACACCTTC,TRBJ1-2,.,TRBV18,.
CASSQAQGSADTQYF,TGTGCCAGCAGCCAGGCACAGGGGAGCGCAGATACGCAGTATTTT,TRBJ2-3,TRBD1,TRBV11-3,.
CASSSDTSYEQYF,TGTGCCAGCAGTAGTGACACATCCTACGAGCAGTACTTC,TRBJ2-7,.,TRBV27,.
CASSPRGGSSYEQYF,TGTGCCAGCTCACCACGGGGGGGCAGCTCCTACGAGCAGTACTTC,TRBJ2-7,.,TRBV18,once
CASIGTGAGNTEAFF,TGTGCCAGCATTGGAACAGGGGCGGGGAACACTGAAGCTTTCTTT,TRBJ1-1,TRBD1,TRBV2,few
CASSTAGSMNTEAFF,TGCGCCAGCAGCACCGCAGGGTCGATGAACACTGAAGCTTTCTTT,TRBJ1-1,.,TRBV5-1,.
CASSGGTYSNQPQHF,TGTGCCAGCAGTGGGGGGACTTATAGCAATCAGCCCCAGCATTTT,TRBJ1-5,.,TRBV27,.
CATKRATIIGTEAFF,TGTGCCACTAAGCGGGCAACGATAATAGGCACTGAAGCTTTCTTT,TRBJ1-1,.,TRBV27,.
CAISVLQGNYGYTF,TGTGCCATCAGTGTATTGCAGGGGAACTATGGCTACACCTTC,TRBJ1-2,.,TRBV10-3,.
CASSQDLGAGLFYGYTF,TGCGCCAGCAGCCAAGATCTGGGGGCAGGGTTGTTCTATGGCTACACCTTC,TRBJ1-2,.,TRBV4-1,few
CASSPPGGSSSYNEQFF,TGCGCCAGCAGTCCCCCGGGGGGCTCGAGTTCCTACAATGAGCAGTTCTTC,TRBJ2-1,.,TRBV5-1,.
CASRTSGVEETQYF,TGTGCCAGCCGCACTAGCGGGGTTGAAGAGACCCAGTACTTC,TRBJ2-5,TRBD2,TRBV7-2,.
CASSPARTDTEAFF,TGCGCCAGCAGCCCCGCGCGCACGGACACTGAAGCTTTCTTT,TRBJ1-1,.,TRBV5-1,.
CASRTDSTDTQYF,TGCGCCAGCAGGACAGATAGCACAGATACGCAGTATTTT,TRBJ2-3,.,TRBV10-1,.
CATSDLTGTGELFF,TGTGCCACCAGTGATTTGACAGGGACCGGGGAGCTGTTTTTT,TRBJ2-2,.,TRBV24-1,.
CASSTFRTGSSYNSPLHF,TGTGCCAGCAGCACCTTCCGGACAGGGAGCTCCTATAATTCACCCCTCCACTTT,TRBJ1-6,.,TRBV21-1,.
CASSHLNTGWIRANYGYTF,TGTGCCAGCAGCCACCTTAATACAGGGTGGATTAGAGCTAACTATGGCTACACCTTC,TRBJ1-2,.,TRBV5-8,.
CAWSVAAGGRYEQYF,TGTGCCTGGAGTGTAGCCGCGGGGGGGAGGTACGAGCAGTACTTC,TRBJ2-7,TRBD2,TRBV30,.
CASEPPPGEKLFF,TGTGCCAGCGAGCCCCCTCCAGGTGAAAAACTGTTTTTT,TRBJ1-4,.,TRBV9,few
CASSPDNTDTQYF,TGTGCCAGCAGTCCGGACAACACAGATACGCAGTATTTT,TRBJ2-3,.,TRBV6-5,.
CASSQGGEKLFF,TGTGCCAGCAGTCAGGGAGGGGAAAAACTGTTTTTT,TRBJ1-4,.,TRBV7-9,.
CASSPTGYNEQYF,TGTGCCAGCAGTCCGACAGGGTACAACGAGCAGTACTTC,TRBJ2-7,TRBD1,TRBV12-3/TRBV12-4,.
CASSPRRESGYTF,TGTGCCAGCTCACCGAGAAGGGAGAGTGGCTACACCTTC,TRBJ1-2,.,TRBV18,.
CAISQDRGENQPQHF,TGTGCCATTAGCCAGGACAGGGGTGAAAATCAGCCCCAGCATTTT,TRBJ1-5,TRBD1,TRBV10-3,once